The TCR beta chain under discussion was sequenced for a study of cytomegalovirus exposure and HLA in healthy donors. Study details: A prior analysis found about 120 million unique TCR beta sequences from 150 million to 200 million T cells. Findings and limits, study-wide: The study had only CMV serostatus as immune exposure information. A later analysis linked a missense DCLRE1C variant to TCR beta V- and J-gene trimming.

Concerning this clone itself: Its specificity is unknown.

The PCR was carried out with 60 Vbeta primers and 13 Jbeta primers. Sequenced by immunoSEQ multiplex PCR; TCRdb stores in-frame clones only, minus some. The data show about 150,000 clones, about four fifths seen once. The sequence came from a man aged 18 to 30 in good health and CMV-seronegative. The specimen sequenced was PBMCs.

The CDR3 DNA reads TGTGCCAGCAGCTCTCGGCGGGGGCCGGGGGATGAGCAGTTCTTC. Translated: CASSSRRGPGDEQFF. The rearrangement uses TRBV7-9 and TRBJ2-1; D might be TRBD2 (7 bases). Per the germline V gene, CDR1 is SEHNR and CDR2 is FQNEAQ (reference sequence). Deletions cut 4 bases from V and 8 bases from J, with 18 bases between. The CDR3 is 15 amino acids.